The entry below describes one T cell receptor beta chain. The final CDR3 position lacks the conserved phenylalanine or tryptophan, pointing to a likely read error. One entry per CDR3 protein, called by TCRdb with MiXCR from the PCR reads. This table holds roughly 6,000 distinct CDR3 sequences, around 17% found once. The V gene's germline CDR1 is SEHNR and CDR2 FQNEAQ (reference sequence). Trimming stripped 3 bases from V and 1 base from J, with 2 bases between. This CDR3 region has 12 residues. This entry belongs to a study of molecular identifiers for immune sequencing clone quantification. Naive CD8 T cell sorting was performed on the CD8+CD4-CCR7+CD45RA+ phenotype.

The V and J genes are TRBV7-9 and TRBJ2-3; D remains ambiguous. This TCR was recovered from a human donor in good health. Some libraries in this study had Jurkat cell RNA spiked in. Specimen: naive CD8+ T cells from blood, with Jurkat cell RNA spiked in. The subset here: FACS-sorted CD8+CD4-CCR7+CD45RA+ naive T cells. DNA of the CDR3: TGTGCCAGCAGCTTGGGCACAGATACGCAGTATTCT. This translates into CASSLGTDTQYS.